The following is a T cell receptor beta chain sequence with its context. Its antigen is not known. Other DNA sequences in the sample encode the same CDR3. These data originate in a study of cytomegalovirus exposure and HLA in healthy donors. Primers: 60 Vbeta forward and 13 Jbeta reverse. The repertoire was sequenced with immunoSEQ multiplex PCR; TCRdb's copy has only in-frame clones and lacks some. The sample gives about 96,000 clones, around 79% of which show up once; 2.5% to 3.5% is in the top ten. Likely unrecorded immune exposures existed in these nominally healthy donors. Regarding the study as a whole: With high specificity and sensitivity, the classifier reportedly diagnosed cytomegalovirus status. Reportedly, HLA-A and HLA-B alleles of most subjects were accurately predicted from TCR beta.

What was sequenced was PBMCs. This clonotype originated in a female donor in good health and CMV-seropositive.

CDR3 loop: CASSPPTGTGELFF. In DNA form, the CDR3 reads TGTGCCAGCTCACCACCGACAGGCACCGGGGAGCTGTTTTTT. The chain combines TRBV18 with TRBJ2-2; TRBD1 is a possible D gene (6 bases). The V end lost 0 bases, the J end lost 4 bases, and 6 bases lay between the germline ends. Per the germline V gene, CDR1 is KGHSH and CDR2 is LQKENI. The CDR3 covers 14 residues.